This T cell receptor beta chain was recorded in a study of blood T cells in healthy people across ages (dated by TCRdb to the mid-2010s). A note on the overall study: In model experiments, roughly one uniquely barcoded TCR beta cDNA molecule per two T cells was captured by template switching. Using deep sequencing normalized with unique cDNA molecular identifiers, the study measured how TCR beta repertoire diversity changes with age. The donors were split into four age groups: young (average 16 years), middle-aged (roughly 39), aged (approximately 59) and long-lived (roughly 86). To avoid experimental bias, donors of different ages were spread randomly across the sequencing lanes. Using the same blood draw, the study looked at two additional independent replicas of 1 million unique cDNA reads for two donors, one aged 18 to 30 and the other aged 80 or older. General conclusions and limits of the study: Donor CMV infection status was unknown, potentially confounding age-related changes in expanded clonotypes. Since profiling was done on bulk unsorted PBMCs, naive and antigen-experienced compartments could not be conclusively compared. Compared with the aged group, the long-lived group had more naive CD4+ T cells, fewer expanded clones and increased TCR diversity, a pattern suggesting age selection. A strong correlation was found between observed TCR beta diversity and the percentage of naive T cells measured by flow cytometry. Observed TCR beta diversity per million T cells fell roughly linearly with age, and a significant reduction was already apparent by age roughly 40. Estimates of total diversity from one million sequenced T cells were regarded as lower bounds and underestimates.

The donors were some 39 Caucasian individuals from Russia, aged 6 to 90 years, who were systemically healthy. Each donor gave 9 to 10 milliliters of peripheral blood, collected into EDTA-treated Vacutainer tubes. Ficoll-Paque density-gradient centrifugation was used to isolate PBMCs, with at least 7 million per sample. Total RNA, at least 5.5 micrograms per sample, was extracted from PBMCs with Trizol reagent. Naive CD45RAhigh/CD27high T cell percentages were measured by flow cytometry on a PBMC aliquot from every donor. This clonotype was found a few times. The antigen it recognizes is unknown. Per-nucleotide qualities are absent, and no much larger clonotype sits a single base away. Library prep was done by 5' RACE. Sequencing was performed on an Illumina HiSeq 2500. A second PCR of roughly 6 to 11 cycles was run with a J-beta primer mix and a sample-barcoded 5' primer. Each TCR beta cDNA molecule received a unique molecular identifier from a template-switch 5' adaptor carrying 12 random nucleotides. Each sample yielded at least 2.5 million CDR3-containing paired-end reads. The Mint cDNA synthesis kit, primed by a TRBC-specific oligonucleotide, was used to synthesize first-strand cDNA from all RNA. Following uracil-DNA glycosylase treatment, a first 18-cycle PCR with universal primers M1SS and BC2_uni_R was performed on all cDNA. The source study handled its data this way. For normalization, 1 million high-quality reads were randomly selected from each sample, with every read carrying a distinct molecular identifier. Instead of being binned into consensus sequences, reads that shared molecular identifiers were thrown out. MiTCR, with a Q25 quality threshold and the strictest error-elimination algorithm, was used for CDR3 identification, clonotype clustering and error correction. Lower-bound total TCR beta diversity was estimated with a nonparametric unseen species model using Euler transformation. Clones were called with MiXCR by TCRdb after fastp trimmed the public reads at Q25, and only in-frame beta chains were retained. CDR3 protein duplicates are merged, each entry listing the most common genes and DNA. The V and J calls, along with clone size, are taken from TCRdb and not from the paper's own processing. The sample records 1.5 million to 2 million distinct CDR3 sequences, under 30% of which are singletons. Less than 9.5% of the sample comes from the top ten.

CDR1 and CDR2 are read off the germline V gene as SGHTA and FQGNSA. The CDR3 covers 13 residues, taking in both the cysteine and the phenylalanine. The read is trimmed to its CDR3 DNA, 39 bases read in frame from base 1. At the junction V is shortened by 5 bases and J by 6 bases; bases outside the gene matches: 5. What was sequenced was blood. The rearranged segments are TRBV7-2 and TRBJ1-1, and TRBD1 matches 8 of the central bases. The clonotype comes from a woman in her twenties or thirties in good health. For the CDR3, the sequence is CASSRLTGAEAFF. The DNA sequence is TGTGCCAGCAGCCGTTTGACAGGGGCTGAAGCTTTCTTT.